Listed below are T cell receptor beta chains from one sample, sequenced in a study of blood T cell repertoires in COVID-19. Only in-frame clones appear in the TCRdb table, and some are missing; sequencing was by immunoSEQ multiplex PCR. The sample includes 200,000 to 250,000 clones, around 80% of them seen just once. The sample consisted of peripheral blood. Every receptor here comes from a young woman with COVID-19, enrolled during active disease. CDR3s include the opening cysteine and the closing phenylalanine or tryptophan. The order of the fields is clone size, D gene, V gene, J gene, CDR3 protein, CDR3 DNA. A D gene is named only where the DNA matches it firmly. Rows give clone size only sometimes, using once, few, many, or a class for an expanded clone.

.	.	TRBV5-1	TRBJ2-3	CASRRGIPSTDTQYF	TGCGCCAGCAGGAGGGGGATCCCTAGCACAGATACGCAGTATTTT
.	TRBD2	TRBV15	TRBJ2-7	CATSRELGLASYEQYF	TGTGCCACCAGCAGAGAGTTAGGACTAGCGAGCTACGAGCAGTACTTC
.	.	TRBV7-6	TRBJ2-7	CASSPDRTYEQYF	TGTGCCAGCAGCCCTGACAGGACCTACGAGCAGTACTTC
.	.	TRBV6-1	TRBJ2-3	CASSEKNPRTDTQYF	TGTGCCAGCAGTGAAAAGAACCCCCGGACTGATACGCAGTATTTT
.	.	TRBV4-3	TRBJ2-7	CASSQDRWGAYEQYF	TGCGCCAGCAGCCAAGATCGGTGGGGGGCCTACGAGCAGTACTTC
.	TRBD1	TRBV6-1	TRBJ1-3	CASSETGGNSGNTIYF	TGTGCCAGCAGTGAGACAGGGGGAAACTCTGGAAACACCATATATTTT
once	TRBD1	TRBV19	TRBJ1-2	CASSIKQGAGGYTF	TGTGCCAGTAGTATAAAACAGGGGGCTGGCGGCTACACCTTC
.	TRBD1	TRBV4-1	TRBJ1-1	CASSPKGIGQDNTEAFF	TGCGCCAGCAGCCCAAAAGGGATTGGACAGGACAACACTGAAGCTTTCTTT
.	TRBD2	TRBV20-1	TRBJ2-5	CSASRGGETQYF	TGCAGTGCTAGTCGGGGAGGGGAGACCCAGTACTTC
few	.	TRBV6-5	TRBJ2-7	CASSSGFAYEQYF	TGTGCCAGCAGTAGCGGGTTTGCCTACGAGCAGTACTTC